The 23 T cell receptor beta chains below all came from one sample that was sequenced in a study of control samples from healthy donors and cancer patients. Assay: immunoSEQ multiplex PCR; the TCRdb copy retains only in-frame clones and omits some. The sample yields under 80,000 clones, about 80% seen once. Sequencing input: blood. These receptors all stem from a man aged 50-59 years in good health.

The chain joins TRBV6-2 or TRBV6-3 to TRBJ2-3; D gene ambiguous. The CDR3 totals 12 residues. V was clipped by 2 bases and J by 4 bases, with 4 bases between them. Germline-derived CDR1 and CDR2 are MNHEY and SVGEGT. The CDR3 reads CASSYRADTQYF. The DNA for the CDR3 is TGTGCCAGCAGTTACCGGGCAGATACGCAGTATTTT.

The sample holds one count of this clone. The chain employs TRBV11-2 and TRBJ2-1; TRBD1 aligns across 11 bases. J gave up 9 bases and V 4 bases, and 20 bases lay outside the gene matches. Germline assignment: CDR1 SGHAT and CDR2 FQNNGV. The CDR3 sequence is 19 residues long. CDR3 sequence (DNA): TGTGCCAGCAGCTGGGGACAGGGGGTAACGGGACTCCCCCCTGGTGAGCAGTTCTTC. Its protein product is CASSWGQGVTGLPPGEQFF.

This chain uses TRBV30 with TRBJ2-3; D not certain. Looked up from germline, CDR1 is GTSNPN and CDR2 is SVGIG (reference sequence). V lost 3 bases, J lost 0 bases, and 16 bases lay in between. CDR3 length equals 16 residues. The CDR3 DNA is TGTGCCTGGAGCGACGGCCTATCTCGCAGCACAGATACGCAGTATTTT. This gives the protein CAWSDGLSRSTDTQYF.

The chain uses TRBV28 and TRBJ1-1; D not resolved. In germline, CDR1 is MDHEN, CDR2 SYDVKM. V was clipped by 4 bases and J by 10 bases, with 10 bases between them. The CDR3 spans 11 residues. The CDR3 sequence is CASSSDGRAFF. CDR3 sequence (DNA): TGTGCCAGCAGTTCGGACGGGAGAGCTTTCTTT.

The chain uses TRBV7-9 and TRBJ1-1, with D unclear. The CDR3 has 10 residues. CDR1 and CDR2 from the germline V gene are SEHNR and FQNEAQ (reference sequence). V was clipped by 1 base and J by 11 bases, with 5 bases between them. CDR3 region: CASSLGRAFF. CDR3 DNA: TGTGCCAGCAGCTTAGGGAGGGCTTTCTTT.

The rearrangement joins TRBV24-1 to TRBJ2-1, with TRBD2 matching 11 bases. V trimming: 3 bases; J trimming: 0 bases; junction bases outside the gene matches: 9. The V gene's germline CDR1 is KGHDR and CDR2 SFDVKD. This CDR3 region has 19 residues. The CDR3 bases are TGTGCCACCAGTGATCCCTCCGGGACTAGCGGAATCTCCTACAATGAGCAGTTCTTC. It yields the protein CATSDPSGTSGISYNEQFF.

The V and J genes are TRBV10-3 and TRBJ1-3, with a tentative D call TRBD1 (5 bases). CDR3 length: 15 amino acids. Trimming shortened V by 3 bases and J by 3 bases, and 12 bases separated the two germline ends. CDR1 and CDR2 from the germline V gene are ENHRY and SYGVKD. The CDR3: CAISDRALGGNTIYF. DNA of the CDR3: TGTGCCATCAGTGACAGGGCCCTGGGTGGAAACACCATATATTTT.

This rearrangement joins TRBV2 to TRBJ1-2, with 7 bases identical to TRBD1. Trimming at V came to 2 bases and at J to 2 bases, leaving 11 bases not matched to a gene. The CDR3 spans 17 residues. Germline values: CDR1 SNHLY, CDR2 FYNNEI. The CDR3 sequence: CASSELGRGRENYGYTF. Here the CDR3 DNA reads TGTGCCAGCAGTGAATTGGGTAGGGGGCGTGAAAACTATGGCTACACCTTC.

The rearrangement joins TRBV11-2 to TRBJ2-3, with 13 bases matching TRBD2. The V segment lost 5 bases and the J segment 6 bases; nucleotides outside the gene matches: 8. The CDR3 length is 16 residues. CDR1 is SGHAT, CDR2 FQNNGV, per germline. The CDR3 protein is CASSLGLAGAPDTQYF. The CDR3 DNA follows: TGTGCCAGCAGCCTAGGACTAGCGGGAGCCCCGGATACGCAGTATTTT.

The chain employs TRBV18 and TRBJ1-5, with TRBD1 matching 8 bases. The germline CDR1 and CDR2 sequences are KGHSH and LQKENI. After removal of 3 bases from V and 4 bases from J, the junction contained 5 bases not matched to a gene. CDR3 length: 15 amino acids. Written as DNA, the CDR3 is TGTGCCAGCTCACCCAACAGGGGGGAAAATCAGCCCCAGCATTTT. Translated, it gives CASSPNRGENQPQHF.

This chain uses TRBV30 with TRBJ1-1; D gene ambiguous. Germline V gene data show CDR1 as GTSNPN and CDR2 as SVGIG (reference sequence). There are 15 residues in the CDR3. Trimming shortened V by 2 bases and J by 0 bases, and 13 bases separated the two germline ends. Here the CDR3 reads CAWSLDDWVNTEAFF. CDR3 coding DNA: TGTGCCTGGAGTTTAGACGACTGGGTGAACACTGAAGCTTTCTTT.

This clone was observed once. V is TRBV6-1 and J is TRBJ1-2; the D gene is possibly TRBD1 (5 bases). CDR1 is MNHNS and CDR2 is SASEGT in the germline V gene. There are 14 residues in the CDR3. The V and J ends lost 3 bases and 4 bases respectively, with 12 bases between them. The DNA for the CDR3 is TGTGCCAGCAGTGAGGGACTGTCCTTCTATGGCTACACCTTC. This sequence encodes CASSEGLSFYGYTF.

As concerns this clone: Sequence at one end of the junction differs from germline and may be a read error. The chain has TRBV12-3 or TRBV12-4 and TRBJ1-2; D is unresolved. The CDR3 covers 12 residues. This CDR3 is CASSPEHYGYTF. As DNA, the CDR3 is TGTGCCAGCAGCCCCGAACACTACGGCTACACCTTC.

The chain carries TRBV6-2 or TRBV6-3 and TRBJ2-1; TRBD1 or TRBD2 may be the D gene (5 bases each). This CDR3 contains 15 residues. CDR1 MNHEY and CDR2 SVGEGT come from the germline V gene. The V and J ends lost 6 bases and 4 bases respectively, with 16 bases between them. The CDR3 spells CASSSPGRSYNEQFF. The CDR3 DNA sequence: TGTGCCAGCAGCTCGCCGGGACGGTCATACAATGAGCAGTTCTTC.

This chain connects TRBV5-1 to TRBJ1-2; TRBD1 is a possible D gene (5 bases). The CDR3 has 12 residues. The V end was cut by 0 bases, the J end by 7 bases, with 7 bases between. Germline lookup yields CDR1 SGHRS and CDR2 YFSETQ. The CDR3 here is CASSLARVGYTF. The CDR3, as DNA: TGCGCCAGCAGCTTGGCCAGGGTTGGCTACACCTTC.

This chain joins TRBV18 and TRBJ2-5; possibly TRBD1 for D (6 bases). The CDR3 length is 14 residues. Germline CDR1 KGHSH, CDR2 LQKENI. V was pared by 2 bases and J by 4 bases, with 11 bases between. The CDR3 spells CASSPKGGGETQYF. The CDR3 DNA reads TGTGCCAGCTCACCAAAAGGGGGTGGAGAGACCCAGTACTTC.

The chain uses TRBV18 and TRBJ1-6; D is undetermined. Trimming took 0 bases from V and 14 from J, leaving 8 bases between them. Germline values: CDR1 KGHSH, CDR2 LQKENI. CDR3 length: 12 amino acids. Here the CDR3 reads CASSPPGPSLHF. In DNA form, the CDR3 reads TGTGCCAGCTCACCACCAGGCCCTTCCCTCCACTTT.

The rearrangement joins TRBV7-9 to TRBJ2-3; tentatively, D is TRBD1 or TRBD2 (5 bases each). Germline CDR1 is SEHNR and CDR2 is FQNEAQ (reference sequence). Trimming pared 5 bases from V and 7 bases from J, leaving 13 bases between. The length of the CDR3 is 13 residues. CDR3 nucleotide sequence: TGTGCCAGCAGCCCCTGGGACCGAAATACGCAGTATTTT. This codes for CASSPWDRNTQYF.

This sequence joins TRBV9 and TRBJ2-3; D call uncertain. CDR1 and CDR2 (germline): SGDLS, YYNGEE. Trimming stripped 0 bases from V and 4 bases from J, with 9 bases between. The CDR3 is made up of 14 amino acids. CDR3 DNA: TGTGCCAGCAGCGTAGACCCGGGCGCAGATACGCAGTATTTT. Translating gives CASSVDPGADTQYF.

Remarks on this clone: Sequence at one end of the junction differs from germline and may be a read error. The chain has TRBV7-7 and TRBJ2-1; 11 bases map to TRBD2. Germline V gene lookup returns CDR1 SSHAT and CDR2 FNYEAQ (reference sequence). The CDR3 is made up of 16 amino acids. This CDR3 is CASSPSGRHPYNEQFF. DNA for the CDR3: TGTGCTAGCAGCCCTAGCGGGAGGCACCCTTACAATGAGCAGTTCTTC.

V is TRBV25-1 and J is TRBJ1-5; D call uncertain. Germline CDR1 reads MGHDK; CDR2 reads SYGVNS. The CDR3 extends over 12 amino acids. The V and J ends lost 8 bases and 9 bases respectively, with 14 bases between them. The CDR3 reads CASSTGIGPQHF. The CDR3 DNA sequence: TGTGCCAGCTCGACGGGGATAGGGCCCCAGCATTTT. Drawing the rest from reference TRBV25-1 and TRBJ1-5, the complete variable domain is EADIYQTPRYLVIGTGKKITLECSQTMGHDKMYWYQQDPGMELHLIHYSYGVNSTEKGDLSSESTVSRIRTEHFPLTLESARPSHTSQYLCASSTGIGPQHFGDGTRLSIL.

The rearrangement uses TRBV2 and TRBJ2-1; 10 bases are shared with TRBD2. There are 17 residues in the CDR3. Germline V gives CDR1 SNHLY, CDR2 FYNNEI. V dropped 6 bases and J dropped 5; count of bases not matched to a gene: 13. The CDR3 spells CASRLERGGNSNNEQFF. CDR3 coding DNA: TGTGCCAGCAGACTGGAGCGGGGGGGCAATTCCAACAATGAGCAGTTCTTC.

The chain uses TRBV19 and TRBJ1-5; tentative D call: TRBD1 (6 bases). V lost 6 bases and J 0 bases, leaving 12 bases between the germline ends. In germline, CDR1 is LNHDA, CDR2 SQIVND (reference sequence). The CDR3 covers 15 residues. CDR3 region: CASREQGYSNQPQHF. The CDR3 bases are TGTGCCAGTAGAGAACAGGGATATAGCAATCAGCCCCAGCATTTT.